The TCR beta chain described here comes from a study of T-cell reconstitution after alpha-beta-depleted transplantation in children. Points from the study as a whole: From newly produced T cells came most of the T-cell counts and diversity one year after transplant.

Notes on this clonotype: Its antigen is currently unknown.

Preparation of the TCRbeta library involved a method that used unique molecular identifiers. TCRdb reprocessed the PCR reads with MiXCR, giving one entry per CDR3 protein. The profile shows approximately 1,000,000 distinct CDR3 sequences, about 29% of them singletons. The source was PBMCs, mostly from graft donor cells, collected 360 days after TCRalphabeta/CD19-depleted stem cell transplant. The source is a boy under three years old who had a stem cell transplant for SCID, so the T cells may come from the graft donor.

The CDR3 DNA is TGTGCCAGCAGCCCCCGGGGGGGCGGTAGGAATGAGCAGTTCTTC. Residues: CASSPRGGGRNEQFF. The chain joins TRBV7-4 to TRBJ2-1; the match to TRBD2 covers 8 bases. Germline V gene sequence: CDR1 SGHVT, CDR2 SQSDAQ. J was trimmed by 7 bases and V by 5 bases; bases with no gene match: 10. This CDR3 comprises 15 residues.